This entry features one T cell receptor beta chain sequence. Its antigen remains unknown. PCR was performed using 60 Vbeta and 13 Jbeta primers. The data were produced by immunoSEQ multiplex PCR, yet TCRdb's version contains in-frame clones alone and is incomplete. The sample contains about 190,000 clones, around four fifths of which appear only once. Germline loops: CDR1 MDHEN, CDR2 SYDVKM. Trimming removed 3 bases from V and 3 bases from J; junction bases left unmatched: 3. This CDR3 is built from 14 residues. This record belongs to a study of cytomegalovirus exposure and HLA in healthy donors. Study outcomes and limitations: In a later analysis, compared with equally common non-associated chains, HLA-associated beta chains were more expanded.

This chain uses TRBV28 with TRBJ2-3, with TRBD1 matching 7 bases. Sequenced: PBMCs. This TCR derives from a woman under 30 in good health and CMV-seronegative. The CDR3 bases are TGTGCCAGCAGTTTTCGACAGGGTACAGATACGCAGTATTTT. This codes for CASSFRQGTDTQYF.